The clone carrying this T cell receptor (beta chain) has ten or more counts. Researchers took RNA transcripts and amplified the TCR beta CDR3 regions from them. The HTBI primer set served for first-round RT-PCR of the TCR CDR3. TCRdb re-analysed the multiplex PCR reads in MiXCR, keeping a single row per CDR3 protein. The table includes around 240,000 distinct CDR3 sequences, over 15% detected once. The source of the sample is a study of T cells in Graves' hyperthyroidism and ophthalmopathy. Germline CDR1 is MNHEY and CDR2 is SMNVEV (reference sequence). The junction had 4 bases not matched to a gene; V was cut back by 5 bases and J by 3 bases. The CDR3 is made up of 13 amino acids.

The specimen sequenced was blood. The chain is built from TRBV27 and TRBJ2-7; the match to TRBD2 covers 7 bases. The clonotype comes from a woman younger than 35 with Graves' ophthalmopathy. The CDR3 DNA follows: TGTGCCAGCAGTCCGGGACTACTCTACGAGCAGTACTTC. Translated: CASSPGLLYEQYF.